The present T cell receptor beta chain was sequenced within a study of regulatory T cells in long-lasting Graves disease. Construction of the TCR beta libraries employed iRepertoire HTBI primers in conjunction with Arm-PCR of CDR3 regions. TCRdb re-called the multiplex PCR reads through MiXCR, storing one row per CDR3 protein. The sample comprises hundreds of thousands of distinct CDR3 sequences, roughly 15% of which are singletons, and about 8% rests with the top ten. Time point given: newly diagnosed GD, antithyroid drugs for less than 3 months. PBMC RNA served as the TCR library source. This clonotype appeared many times. This same sample was also part of a study on T cells in Graves' hyperthyroidism and ophthalmopathy.

Sequenced here: peripheral blood mononuclear cells (PBMCs), sampled at new diagnosis, from a patient treated with antithyroid drugs. This TCR derives from a woman aged 40 to 55 with Graves disease.

This chain's CDR3 is CAWNGRVTGELFF. CDR3 bases: TGTGCCTGGAATGGAAGGGTCACCGGGGAGCTGTTTTTT. V gene TRBV30 combines with J gene TRBJ2-2; D gene uncertain. The V gene's germline CDR1 is GTSNPN and CDR2 SVGIG (reference sequence). This CDR3 contains 13 residues. Trimming took off 4 bases at V and 4 bases at J, with 10 bases between the two ends.